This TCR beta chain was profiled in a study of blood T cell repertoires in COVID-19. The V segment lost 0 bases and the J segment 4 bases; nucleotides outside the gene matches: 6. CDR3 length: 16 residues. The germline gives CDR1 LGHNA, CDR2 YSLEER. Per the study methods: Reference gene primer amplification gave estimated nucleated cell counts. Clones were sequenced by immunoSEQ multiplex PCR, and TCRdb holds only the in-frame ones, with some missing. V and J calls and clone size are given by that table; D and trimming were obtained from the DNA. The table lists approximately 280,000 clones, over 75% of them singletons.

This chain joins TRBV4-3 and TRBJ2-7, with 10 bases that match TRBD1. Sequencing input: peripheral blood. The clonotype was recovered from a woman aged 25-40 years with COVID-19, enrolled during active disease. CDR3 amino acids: CASSQDTDRGAYEQYF. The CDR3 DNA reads TGCGCCAGCAGCCAAGATACGGACAGGGGGGCATACGAGCAGTACTTC.